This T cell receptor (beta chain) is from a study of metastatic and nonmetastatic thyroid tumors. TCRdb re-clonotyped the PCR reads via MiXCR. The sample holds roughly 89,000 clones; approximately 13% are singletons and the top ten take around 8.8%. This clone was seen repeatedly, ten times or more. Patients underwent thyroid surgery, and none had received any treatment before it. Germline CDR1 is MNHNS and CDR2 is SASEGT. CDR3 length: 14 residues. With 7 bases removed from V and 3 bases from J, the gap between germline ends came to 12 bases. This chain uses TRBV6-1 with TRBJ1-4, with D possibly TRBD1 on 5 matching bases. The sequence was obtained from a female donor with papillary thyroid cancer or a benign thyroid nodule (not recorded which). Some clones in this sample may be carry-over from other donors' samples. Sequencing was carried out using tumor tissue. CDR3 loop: CASTAGYSNEKLFF. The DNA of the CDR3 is TGTGCCAGCACCGCAGGGTACTCTAATGAAAAACTGTTTTTT.